This TCR beta chain was retrieved from a study of blood T cells in healthy people across ages. Study-wide results and caveats: Both naive CD4+ cell counts and diversity were greater in long-lived donors than in aged donors. Age advanced and TCR beta diversity per million T cells fell, roughly linearly.

A few counts support this clonotype. Its matching antigen is unknown. CDR1 is SQVTM and CDR2 is ANQGSEA in the germline V gene. The CDR3 spans 15 residues. V trimming: 7 bases; J trimming: 0 bases; junction bases outside the gene matches: 10. Drawn from each donor were 8.5 to 10 milliliters of peripheral blood. A second PCR of roughly 7 to 11 cycles used a sample-barcoded 5' primer and a J-beta primer mix. Template switching added a 12-random-nucleotide identifier to every cDNA molecule. TCRdb re-called the 5' RACE reads with MiXCR, one entry per CDR3 protein. The sample carries over a million distinct CDR3 sequences, approximately 59% recorded once.

The chain joins TRBV29-1 to TRBJ2-3, with 7 nucleotides matching TRBD1. Material for sequencing was blood. This TCR derives from a man younger than 35 in good health. The CDR3 reads CSATPTGMSTDTQYF. CDR3 DNA sequence: TGCAGCGCGACCCCGACAGGGATGAGCACAGATACGCAGTATTTT.